This TCR beta chain was recorded in a study of T-cell reconstitution after alpha-beta-depleted transplantation in children. General study findings and limits: Several hundred expanded graft clones reportedly gave rise to the alpha-beta T cells present about two months after transplant. There were some patients whose high TCRbeta diversity at day 60 came from surviving recipient T cells and thymic progenitors.

CDR1 is MNHEY and CDR2 is SMNVEV in the germline V gene (reference sequence). V lost 5 bases and J lost 6, with 14 bases in between. This CDR3 region has 14 residues. A note on this clonotype: Its antigen is not identified.

The library targeted TCRbeta and was prepared with unique molecular identifiers. MiXCR, run by TCRdb on the PCR reads, gives a single entry per CDR3 protein. The top ten clones hold 13% to 15% of a sample with around 490,000 distinct CDR3 sequences, 11% of them seen once. The sequencing here drew on PBMCs, mostly from graft donor cells, taken 180 days after TCRalphabeta/CD19-depleted stem cell transplant. This clonotype was obtained from a female patient aged 2-9 years who had a stem cell transplant for aplastic anemia, so the T cells may come from the graft donor. The V and J genes are TRBV27 and TRBJ2-1, with no clear D. Here the CDR3 DNA reads TGTGCCAGCAGTGTTGACCTCTCCCCCAATGAGCAGTTCTTC. Amino acids: CASSVDLSPNEQFF.